This TCR beta chain was documented in a study of CD8 T cells in ankylosing spondylitis. This clonotype was seen only a few times. What it recognizes is unknown. CDR3 size: 18 residues. The V and J ends lost 0 bases and 0 bases respectively, with 14 bases between them. From germline, CDR1 is LGHNA and CDR2 YSLEER. Whole-study findings and limits: About 8 highly homologous variants made up a TCR beta motif, and this motif appeared characteristic of ankylosing spondylitis blood. Earlier literature documents some of the motif variants in reactive arthritis synovial fluid and blood. Disease-linked clones bore a CD8+ phenotype, appearing relatively rarely in peripheral blood.

With molecular barcodes, quantitative 5'-RACE was used to make the TCR beta libraries. TCRdb processed the 5' RACE reads anew with MiXCR; each CDR3 protein has one entry. The repertoire holds around 440,000 distinct CDR3 sequences, with roughly a sixth as singletons. The chain combines TRBV4-3 with TRBJ1-4; D possibly corresponds to TRBD1 (6 bases). Specimen: blood, either unsorted or a sorted T cell fraction (not recorded which). The receptor's source is a male donor with ankylosing spondylitis. The CDR3 spells CASSQDRGWGATNEKLFF. CDR3 nucleotides: TGCGCCAGCAGCCAAGACAGGGGTTGGGGGGCAACTAATGAAAAACTGTTTTTT.